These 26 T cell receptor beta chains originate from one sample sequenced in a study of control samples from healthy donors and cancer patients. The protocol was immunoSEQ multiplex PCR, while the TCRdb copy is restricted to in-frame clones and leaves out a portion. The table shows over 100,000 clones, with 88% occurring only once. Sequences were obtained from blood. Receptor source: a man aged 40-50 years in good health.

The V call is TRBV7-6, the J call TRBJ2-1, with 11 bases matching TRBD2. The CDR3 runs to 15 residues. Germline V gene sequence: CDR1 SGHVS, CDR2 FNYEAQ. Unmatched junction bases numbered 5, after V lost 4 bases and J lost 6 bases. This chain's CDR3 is CASSSLAGGRNEQFF. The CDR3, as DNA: TGTGCCAGCAGCTCCTTAGCGGGGGGGCGCAATGAGCAGTTCTTC.

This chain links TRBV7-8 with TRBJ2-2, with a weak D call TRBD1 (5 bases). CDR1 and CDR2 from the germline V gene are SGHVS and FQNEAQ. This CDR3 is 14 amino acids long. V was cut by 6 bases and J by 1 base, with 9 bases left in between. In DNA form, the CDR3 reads TGTGCCAGCAGTTCGCAGGGGAACACCGGGGAGCTGTTTTTT. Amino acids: CASSSQGNTGELFF.

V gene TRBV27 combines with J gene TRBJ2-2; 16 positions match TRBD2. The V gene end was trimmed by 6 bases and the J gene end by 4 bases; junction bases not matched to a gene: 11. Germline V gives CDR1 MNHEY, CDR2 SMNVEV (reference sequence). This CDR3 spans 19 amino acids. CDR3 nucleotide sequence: TGTGCCAGCAGCGCGGGACTAGCGGGGGGGCGTAGGGGCACCGGGGAGCTGTTTTTT. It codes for CASSAGLAGGRRGTGELFF.

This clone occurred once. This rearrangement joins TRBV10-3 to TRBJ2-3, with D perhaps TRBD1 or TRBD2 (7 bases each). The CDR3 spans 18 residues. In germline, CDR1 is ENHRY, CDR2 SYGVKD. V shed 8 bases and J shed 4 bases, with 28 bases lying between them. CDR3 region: CAISKPVGEGAVSDTQYF. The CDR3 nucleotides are TGTGCCATCTCTAAGCCCGTCGGGGAGGGGGCAGTTTCAGATACGCAGTATTTT.

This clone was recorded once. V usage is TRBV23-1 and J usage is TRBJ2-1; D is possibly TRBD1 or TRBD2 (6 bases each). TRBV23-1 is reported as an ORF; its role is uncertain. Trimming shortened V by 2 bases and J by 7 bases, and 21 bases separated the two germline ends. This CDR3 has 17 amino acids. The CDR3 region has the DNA TGCGCCAGCAGTCAACCCCCTGGGGTTGGGGGGCAGAATGAGCAGTTCTTC. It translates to CASSQPPGVGGQNEQFF.

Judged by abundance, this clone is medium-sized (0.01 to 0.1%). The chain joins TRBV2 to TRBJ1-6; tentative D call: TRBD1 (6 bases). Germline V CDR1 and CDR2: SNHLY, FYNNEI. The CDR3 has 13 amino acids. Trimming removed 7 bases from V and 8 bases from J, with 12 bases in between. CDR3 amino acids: CASIAGAYSPLHF. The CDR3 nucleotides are TGTGCCAGCATCGCAGGGGCGTATTCACCCCTCCACTTT.

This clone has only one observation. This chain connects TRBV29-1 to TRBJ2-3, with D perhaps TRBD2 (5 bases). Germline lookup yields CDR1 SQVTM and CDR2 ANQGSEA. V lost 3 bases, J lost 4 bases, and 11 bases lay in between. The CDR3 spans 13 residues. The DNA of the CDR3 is TGCAGCGTTGATTACGGGAAACCAGATACGCAGTATTTT. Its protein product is CSVDYGKPDTQYF.

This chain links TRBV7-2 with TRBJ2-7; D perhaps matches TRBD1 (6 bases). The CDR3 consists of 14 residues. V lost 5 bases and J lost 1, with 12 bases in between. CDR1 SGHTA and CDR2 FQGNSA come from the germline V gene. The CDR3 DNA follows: TGTGCCAGCAGCATGATGACAGGATCCTACGAGCAGTACTTC. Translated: CASSMMTGSYEQYF.

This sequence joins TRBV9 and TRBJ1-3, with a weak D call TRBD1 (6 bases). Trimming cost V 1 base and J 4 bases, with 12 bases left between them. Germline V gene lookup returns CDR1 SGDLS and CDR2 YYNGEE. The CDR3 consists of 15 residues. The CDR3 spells CASSVSGAQGNTIYF. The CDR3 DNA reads TGTGCCAGCAGCGTATCAGGGGCGCAGGGAAACACCATATATTTT.

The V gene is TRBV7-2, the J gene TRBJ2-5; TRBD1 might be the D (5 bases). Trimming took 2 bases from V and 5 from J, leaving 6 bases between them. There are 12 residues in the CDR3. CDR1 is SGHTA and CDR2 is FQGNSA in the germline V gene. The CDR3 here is CASSLSGETQYF. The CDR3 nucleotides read TGTGCCAGCAGCTTATCAGGGGAGACCCAGTACTTC.

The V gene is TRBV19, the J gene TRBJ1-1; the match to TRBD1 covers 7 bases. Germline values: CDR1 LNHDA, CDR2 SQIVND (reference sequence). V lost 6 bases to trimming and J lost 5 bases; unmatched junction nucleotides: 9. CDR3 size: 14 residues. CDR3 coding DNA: TGTGCCAGTAGGGAGGGGGCAGGGAGGACTGAAGCTTTCTTT. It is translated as CASREGAGRTEAFF.

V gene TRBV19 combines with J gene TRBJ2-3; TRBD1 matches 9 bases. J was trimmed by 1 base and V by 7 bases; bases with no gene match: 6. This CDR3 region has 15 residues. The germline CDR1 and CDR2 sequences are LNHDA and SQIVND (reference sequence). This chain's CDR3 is CASNDRGYGTDTQYF. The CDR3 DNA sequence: TGTGCCAGTAACGACAGGGGGTATGGCACAGATACGCAGTATTTT. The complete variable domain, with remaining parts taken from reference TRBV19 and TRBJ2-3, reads DGGITQSPKYLFRKEGQNVTLSCEQNLNHDAMYWYRQDPGQGLRLIYYSQIVNDFQKGDIAEGYSVSREKKESFPLTVTSAQKNPTAFYLCASNDRGYGTDTQYFGPGTRLTVL.

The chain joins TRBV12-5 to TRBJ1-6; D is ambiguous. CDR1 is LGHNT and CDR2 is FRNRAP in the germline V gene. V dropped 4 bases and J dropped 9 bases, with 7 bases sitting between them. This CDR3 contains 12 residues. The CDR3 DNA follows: TGTGCTAGTGGTTCGACGACTTCACCCCTCCACTTT. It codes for CASGSTTSPLHF. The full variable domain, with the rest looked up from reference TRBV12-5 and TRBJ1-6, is DARVTQTPRHKVTEMGQEVTMRCQPILGHNTVFWYRQTMMQGLELLAYFRNRAPLDDSGMPKDRFSAEMPDATLATLKIQPSEPRDSAVYFCASGSTTSPLHFGNGTRLTVT.

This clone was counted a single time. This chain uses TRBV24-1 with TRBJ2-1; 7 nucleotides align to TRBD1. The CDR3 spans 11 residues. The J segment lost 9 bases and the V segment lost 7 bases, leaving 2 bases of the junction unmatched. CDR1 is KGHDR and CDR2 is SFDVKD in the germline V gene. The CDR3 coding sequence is TGTGCCACCAGCAGGGGGACTGAGCAGTTCTTC. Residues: CATSRGTEQFF.

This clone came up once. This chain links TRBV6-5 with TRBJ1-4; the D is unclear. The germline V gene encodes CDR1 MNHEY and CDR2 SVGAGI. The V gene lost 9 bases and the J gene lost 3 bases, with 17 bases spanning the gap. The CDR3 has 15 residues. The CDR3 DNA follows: TGTGCCAGTTCCAACGCGGGCAGCCCTAATGAAAAACTGTTTTTT. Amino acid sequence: CASSNAGSPNEKLFF.

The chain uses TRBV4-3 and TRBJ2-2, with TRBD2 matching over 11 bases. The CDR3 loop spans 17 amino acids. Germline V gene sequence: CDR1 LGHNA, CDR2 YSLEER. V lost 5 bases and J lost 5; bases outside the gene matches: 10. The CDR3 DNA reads TGCGCCAGCAGCTACGAACTAGCGGGGGATGGAACCGGGGAGCTGTTTTTT. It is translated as CASSYELAGDGTGELFF.

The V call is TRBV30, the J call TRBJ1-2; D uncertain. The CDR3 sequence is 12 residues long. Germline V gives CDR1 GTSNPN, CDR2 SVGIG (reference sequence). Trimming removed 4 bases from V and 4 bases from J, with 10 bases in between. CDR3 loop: CAWTGGFYGYTF. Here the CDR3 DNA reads TGTGCCTGGACAGGCGGATTCTATGGCTACACCTTC.

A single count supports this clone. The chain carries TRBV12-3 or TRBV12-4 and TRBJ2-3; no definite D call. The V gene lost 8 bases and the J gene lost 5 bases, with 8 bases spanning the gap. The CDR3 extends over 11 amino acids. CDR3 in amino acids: CASSVGDTQYF. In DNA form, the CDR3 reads TGTGCCAGCTCGGTTGGAGATACGCAGTATTTT.

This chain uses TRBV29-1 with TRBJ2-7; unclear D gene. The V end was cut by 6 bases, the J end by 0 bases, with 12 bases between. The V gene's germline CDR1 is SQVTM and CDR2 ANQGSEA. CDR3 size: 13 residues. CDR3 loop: CSVAVLSSYEQYF. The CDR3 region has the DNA TGCAGCGTGGCGGTCCTGAGCTCCTACGAGCAGTACTTC.

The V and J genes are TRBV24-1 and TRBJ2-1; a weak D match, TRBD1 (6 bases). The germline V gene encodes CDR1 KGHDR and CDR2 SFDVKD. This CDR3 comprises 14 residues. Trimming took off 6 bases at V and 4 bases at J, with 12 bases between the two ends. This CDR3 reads CATSPGQVYNEQFF. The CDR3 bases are TGTGCCACCAGTCCGGGACAAGTATACAATGAGCAGTTCTTC.

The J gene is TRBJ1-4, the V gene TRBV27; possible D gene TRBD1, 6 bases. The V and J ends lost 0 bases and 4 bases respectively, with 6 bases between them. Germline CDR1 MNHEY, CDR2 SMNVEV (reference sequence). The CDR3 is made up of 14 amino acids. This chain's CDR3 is CASSLSQGNEKLFF. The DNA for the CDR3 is TGTGCCAGCAGTTTATCACAGGGTAATGAAAAACTGTTTTTT.

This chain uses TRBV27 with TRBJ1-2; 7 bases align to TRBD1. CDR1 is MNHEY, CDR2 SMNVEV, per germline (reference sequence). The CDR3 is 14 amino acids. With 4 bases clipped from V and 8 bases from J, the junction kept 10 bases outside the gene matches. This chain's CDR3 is CASSSRSTGAGYTF. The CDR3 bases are TGTGCCAGCAGTTCGCGATCAACAGGGGCCGGCTACACCTTC.

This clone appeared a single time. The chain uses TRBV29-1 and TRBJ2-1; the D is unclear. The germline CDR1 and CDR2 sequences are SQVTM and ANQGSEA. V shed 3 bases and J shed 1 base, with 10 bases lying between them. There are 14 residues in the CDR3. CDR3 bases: TGCAGCGTTGACAAGCCAGTATCCTACAATGAGCAGTTCTTC. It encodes CSVDKPVSYNEQFF.

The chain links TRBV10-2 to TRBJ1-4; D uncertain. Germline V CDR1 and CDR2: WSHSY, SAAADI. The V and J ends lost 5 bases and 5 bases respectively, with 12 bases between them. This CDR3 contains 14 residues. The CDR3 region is CASSNSGINEKLFF. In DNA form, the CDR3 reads TGCGCCAGCAGTAATTCCGGGATAAATGAAAAACTGTTTTTT.

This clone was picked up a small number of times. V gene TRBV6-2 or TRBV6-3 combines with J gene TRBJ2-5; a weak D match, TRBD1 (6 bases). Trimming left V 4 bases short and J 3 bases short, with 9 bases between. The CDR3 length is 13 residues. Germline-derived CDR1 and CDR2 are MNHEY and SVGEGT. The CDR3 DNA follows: TGTGCCAGCAGTTCGCAGGGGAAAGAGACCCAGTACTTC. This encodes CASSSQGKETQYF.

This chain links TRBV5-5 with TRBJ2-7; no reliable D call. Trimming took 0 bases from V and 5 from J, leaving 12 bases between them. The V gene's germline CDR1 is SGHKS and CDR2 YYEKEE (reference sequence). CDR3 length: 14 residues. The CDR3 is CASSLDPSLDEQYF. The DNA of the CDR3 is TGTGCCAGCAGCTTGGATCCATCCCTAGACGAGCAGTACTTC.